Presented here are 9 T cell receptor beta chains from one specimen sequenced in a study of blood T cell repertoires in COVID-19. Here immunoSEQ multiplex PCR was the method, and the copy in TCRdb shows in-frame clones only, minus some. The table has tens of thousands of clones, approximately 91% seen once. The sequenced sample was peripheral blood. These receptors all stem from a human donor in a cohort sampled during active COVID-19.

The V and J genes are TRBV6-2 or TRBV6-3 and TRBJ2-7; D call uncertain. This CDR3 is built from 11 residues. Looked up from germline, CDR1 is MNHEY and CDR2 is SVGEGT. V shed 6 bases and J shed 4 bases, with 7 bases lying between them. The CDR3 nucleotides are TGTGCCAGCAGCGCACAGTACGAGCAGTACTTC. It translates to CASSAQYEQYF.

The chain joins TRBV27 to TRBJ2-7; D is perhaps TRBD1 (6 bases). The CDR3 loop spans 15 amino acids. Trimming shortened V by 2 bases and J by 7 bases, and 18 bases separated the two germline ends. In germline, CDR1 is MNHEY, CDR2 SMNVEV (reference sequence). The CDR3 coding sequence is TGTGCCAGCAGTTTACTTGGTCAGGGGCCTGAAGAGCAGTACTTC. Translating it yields CASSLLGQGPEEQYF.

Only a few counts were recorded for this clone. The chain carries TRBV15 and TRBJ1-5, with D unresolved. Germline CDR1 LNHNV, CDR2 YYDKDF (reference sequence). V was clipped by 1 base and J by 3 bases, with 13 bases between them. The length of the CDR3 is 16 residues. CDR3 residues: CATSRVSGRLNQPQHF. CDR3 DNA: TGTGCCACCAGCAGAGTTAGTGGGAGACTCAATCAGCCCCAGCATTTT.

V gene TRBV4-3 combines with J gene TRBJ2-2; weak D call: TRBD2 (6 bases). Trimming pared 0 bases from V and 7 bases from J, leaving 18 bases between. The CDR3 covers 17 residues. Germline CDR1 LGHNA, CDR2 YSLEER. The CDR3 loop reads CASSQDRTRDLGGELFF. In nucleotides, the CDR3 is TGCGCCAGCAGCCAAGATAGGACGCGGGATCTTGGCGGGGAGCTGTTTTTT.

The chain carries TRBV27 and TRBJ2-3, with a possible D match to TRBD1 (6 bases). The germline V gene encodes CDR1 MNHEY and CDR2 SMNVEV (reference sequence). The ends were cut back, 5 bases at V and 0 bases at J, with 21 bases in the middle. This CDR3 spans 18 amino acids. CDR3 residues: CASSQGGGLYPSTDTQYF. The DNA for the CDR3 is TGTGCCAGCAGTCAAGGGGGTGGGTTGTACCCTAGCACAGATACGCAGTATTTT.

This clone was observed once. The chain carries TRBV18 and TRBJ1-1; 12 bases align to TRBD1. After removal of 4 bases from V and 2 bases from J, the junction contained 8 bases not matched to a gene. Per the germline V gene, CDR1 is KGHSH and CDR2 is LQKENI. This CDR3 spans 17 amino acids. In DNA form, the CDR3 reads TGTGCCAGCTCACAGGGGACAGGGGGCCAAATAAACACTGAAGCTTTCTTT. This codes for CASSQGTGGQINTEAFF.

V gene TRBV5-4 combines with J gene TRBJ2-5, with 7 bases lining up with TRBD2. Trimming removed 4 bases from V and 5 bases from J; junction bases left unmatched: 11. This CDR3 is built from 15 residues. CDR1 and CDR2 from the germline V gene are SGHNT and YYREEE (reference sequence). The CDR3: CASSPRPAGRETQYF. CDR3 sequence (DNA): TGTGCCAGCAGCCCCCGTCCAGCGGGACGGGAGACCCAGTACTTC.

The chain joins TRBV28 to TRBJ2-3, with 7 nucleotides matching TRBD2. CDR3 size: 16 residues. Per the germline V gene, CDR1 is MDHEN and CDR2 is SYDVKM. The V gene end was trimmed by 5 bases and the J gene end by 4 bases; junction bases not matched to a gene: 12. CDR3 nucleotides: TGTGCCAGCAGTGACCCAACTAGTGGGGGGGCAGATACGCAGTATTTT. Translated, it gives CASSDPTSGGADTQYF.

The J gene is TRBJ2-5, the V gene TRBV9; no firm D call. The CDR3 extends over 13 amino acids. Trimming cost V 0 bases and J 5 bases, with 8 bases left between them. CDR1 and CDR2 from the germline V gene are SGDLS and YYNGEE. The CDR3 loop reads CASSVEPRETQYF. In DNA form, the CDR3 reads TGTGCCAGCAGCGTAGAGCCGAGGGAGACCCAGTACTTC.